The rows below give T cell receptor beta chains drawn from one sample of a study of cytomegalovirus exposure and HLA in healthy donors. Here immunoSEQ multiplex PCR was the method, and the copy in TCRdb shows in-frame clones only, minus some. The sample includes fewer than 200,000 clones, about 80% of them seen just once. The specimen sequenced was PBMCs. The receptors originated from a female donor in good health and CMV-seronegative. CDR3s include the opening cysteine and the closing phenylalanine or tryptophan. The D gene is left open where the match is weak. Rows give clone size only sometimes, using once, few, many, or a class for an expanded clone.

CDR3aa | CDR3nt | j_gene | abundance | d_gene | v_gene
CASSYGGSNQPQHF | TGTGCCAGCAGTTATGGGGGGAGCAATCAGCCCCAGCATTTT | TRBJ1-5 | - | - | TRBV6-6
CASNDRQYGYTF | TGCGCCAGCAACGACAGACAGTATGGCTACACCTTC | TRBJ1-2 | - | - | TRBV5-1
CASRAGALTDTQYF | TGTGCCAGCCGAGCGGGGGCCCTCACAGATACGCAGTATTTT | TRBJ2-3 | - | TRBD2 | TRBV2
CAWNRNNEQFF | TGTGCCTGGAACAGGAACAATGAGCAGTTCTTC | TRBJ2-1 | once | - | TRBV30
CASSLDGTENEKLFF | TGCGCCAGCAGCTTGGATGGGACAGAGAATGAAAAACTGTTTTTT | TRBJ1-4 | - | TRBD1 | TRBV5-1
CASSVAGRTDYGYTF | TGTGCCAGCAGCGTAGCTGGCAGGACAGACTATGGCTACACCTTC | TRBJ1-2 | - | - | TRBV9
CASSLAGGDYEQYF | TGTGCCAGCAGCTTAGCTGGGGGGGACTACGAGCAGTACTTC | TRBJ2-7 | - | TRBD2 | TRBV13
CASSYSRKDMNTEAFF | TGTGCCAGCAGTTACTCGCGTAAGGACATGAACACTGAAGCTTTCTTT | TRBJ1-1 | - | - | TRBV6-6
CASSPQGPSYNSPLHF | TGTGCCAGCAGTCCACAGGGGCCCTCCTATAATTCACCCCTCCACTTT | TRBJ1-6 | - | TRBD1 | TRBV27
CAWIRSGIGNTIYF | TGTGCCTGGATACGATCGGGGATTGGAAACACCATATATTTT | TRBJ1-3 | - | - | TRBV30
CASRSGGSPYEQYF | TGTGCCAGCAGGTCGGGGGGCTCCCCCTACGAGCAGTACTTC | TRBJ2-7 | - | - | TRBV6-1
CASSFSDRGGEQYF | TGTGCCAGCAGTTTTTCGGACAGGGGAGGCGAGCAGTACTTC | TRBJ2-7 | - | TRBD1 | TRBV28
CASSEIGGGDTEAFF | TGTGCCAGCAGTGAAATAGGGGGCGGGGACACTGAAGCTTTCTTT | TRBJ1-1 | - | TRBD1 | TRBV25-1
CASSFGVRNYEQYF | TGTGCCAGCAGCTTCGGGGTTCGTAACTACGAGCAGTACTTC | TRBJ2-7 | - | - | TRBV5-6
CAWSGGGGTINTIYF | TGTGCCTGGAGTGGGGGTGGGGGGACGATAAACACCATATATTTT | TRBJ1-3 | - | - | TRBV30
CASSPSDRAGGYTF | TGTGCCAGCAGCCCTTCGGACAGGGCGGGCGGCTACACCTTC | TRBJ1-2 | - | TRBD1 | TRBV5-5
CASRPGGQGLDTQYF | TGTGCCAGCAGGCCCGGGGGACAGGGTTTGGATACGCAGTATTTT | TRBJ2-3 | - | TRBD1 | TRBV6-5
CSVELTSGGYNEQFF | TGCAGCGTTGAACTCACTAGCGGCGGCTACAATGAGCAGTTCTTC | TRBJ2-1 | - | TRBD2 | TRBV29-1
CASSATSGGVGEQYF | TGTGCCAGCAGCGCGACTAGCGGGGGCGTAGGGGAGCAGTACTTC | TRBJ2-7 | few | TRBD2 | TRBV7-2